Sequencing of this T cell receptor (beta chain) was carried out in a study of blood T cell repertoires in COVID-19. About the research overall: Donors in the United States, Italy and Spain gave samples during acute or convalescent COVID-19. PBMCs, B-cell-depleted T cells, or T cells were the source of the cDNA or gDNA that made up the material.

The CDR3 length is 18 residues. Per germline, CDR1 SNHLY and CDR2 FYNNEI. Deletions cut 6 bases from V and 3 bases from J, with 25 bases between. Original processing notes: Nucleated cell number was recorded as an estimate derived from reference gene primer amplification. This table comes from immunoSEQ multiplex PCR, and its TCRdb copy is limited to in-frame clones, with some not included. V, J and clone size are those of that table, while D and trimming were read from the DNA. The data contain 130,000 or so clones, 75% to 90% of them singletons. The receptor was derived from a man aged 45-60 years with active COVID-19. The specimen was peripheral blood. The J gene is TRBJ2-3, the V gene TRBV2; maybe TRBD1 (7 bases). This CDR3 is CASRGGLGRGQRTDTQYF. The CDR3 DNA sequence: TGTGCCAGCAGAGGGGGGCTGGGAAGGGGACAGAGAACAGATACGCAGTATTTT.